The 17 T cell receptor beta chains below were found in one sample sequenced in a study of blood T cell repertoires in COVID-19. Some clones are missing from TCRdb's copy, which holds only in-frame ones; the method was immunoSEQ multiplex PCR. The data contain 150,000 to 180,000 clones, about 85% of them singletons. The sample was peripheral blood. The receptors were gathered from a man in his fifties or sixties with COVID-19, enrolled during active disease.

CDR3 bases: TGTGCCAGCAGCTTAGATGAAACAGAAGGAAACACCATATATTTT. Translating it yields CASSLDETEGNTIYF. The chain carries TRBV11-3 and TRBJ1-3; D is unclear. Between the trimmed V and J ends, which lost 0 bases and 4 bases, there was a span of 10 bases. This CDR3 is 15 amino acids long. The germline CDR1 and CDR2 sequences are SGHNT and YENEEA.

CDR3 amino acids: CASSLDRGIQETQYF. Written as DNA, the CDR3 is TGTGCCAGCAGCCTAGACAGGGGCATCCAAGAGACCCAGTACTTC. The rearrangement uses TRBV3-1 (or the pseudogene TRBV3-2) and TRBJ2-5; 8 bases are a match to TRBD1. The CDR3 length is 15 residues. The V gene end was trimmed by 4 bases and the J gene end by 1 base; junction bases not matched to a gene: 5. CDR1 and CDR2 (germline): LGHDT, YNNKEL (reference sequence).

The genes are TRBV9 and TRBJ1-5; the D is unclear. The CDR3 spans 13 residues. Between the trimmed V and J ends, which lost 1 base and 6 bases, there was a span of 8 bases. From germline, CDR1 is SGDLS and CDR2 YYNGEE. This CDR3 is CASSVSDRQPQHF. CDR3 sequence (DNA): TGTGCCAGCAGCGTAAGCGATCGTCAGCCCCAGCATTTT. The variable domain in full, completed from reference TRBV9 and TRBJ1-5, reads DSGVTQTPKHLITATGQRVTLRCSPRSGDLSVYWYQQSLDQGLQFLIQYYNGEERAKGNILERFSAQQFPDLHSELNLSSLELGDSALYFCASSVSDRQPQHFGDGTRLSIL.

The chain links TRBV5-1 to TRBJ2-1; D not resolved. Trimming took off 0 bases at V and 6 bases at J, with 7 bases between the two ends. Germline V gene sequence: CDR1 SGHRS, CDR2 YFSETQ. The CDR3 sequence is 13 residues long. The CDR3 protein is CASSLGSSNEQFF. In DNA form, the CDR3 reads TGCGCCAGCAGCTTGGGTTCCAGCAATGAGCAGTTCTTC.

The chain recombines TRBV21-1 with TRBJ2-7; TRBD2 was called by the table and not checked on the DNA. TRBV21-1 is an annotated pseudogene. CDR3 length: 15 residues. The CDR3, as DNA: TGTGCCAGCAGCAAAGCTACGGGAGAGGTCTACGAGCAGTACTTC. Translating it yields CASSKATGEVYEQYF.

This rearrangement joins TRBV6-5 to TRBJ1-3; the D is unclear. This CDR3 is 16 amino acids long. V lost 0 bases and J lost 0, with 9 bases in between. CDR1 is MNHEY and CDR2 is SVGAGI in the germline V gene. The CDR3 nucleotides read TGTGCCAGCAGTTACTCGGCGACACTCTCTGGAAACACCATATATTTT. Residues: CASSYSATLSGNTIYF.

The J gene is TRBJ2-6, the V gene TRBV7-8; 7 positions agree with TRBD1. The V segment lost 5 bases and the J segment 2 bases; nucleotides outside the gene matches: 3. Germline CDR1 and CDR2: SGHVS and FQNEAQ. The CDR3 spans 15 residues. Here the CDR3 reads CASSNGQAGANVLTF. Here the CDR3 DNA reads TGTGCCAGCAGCAACGGACAGGCTGGGGCCAACGTCCTGACTTTC.

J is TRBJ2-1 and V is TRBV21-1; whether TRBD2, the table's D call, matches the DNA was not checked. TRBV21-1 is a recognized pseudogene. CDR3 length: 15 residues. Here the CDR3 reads CASSKGSGHGDEQFF. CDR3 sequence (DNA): TGTGCCAGCAGCAAAGGGAGCGGGCACGGCGATGAGCAGTTCTTC.

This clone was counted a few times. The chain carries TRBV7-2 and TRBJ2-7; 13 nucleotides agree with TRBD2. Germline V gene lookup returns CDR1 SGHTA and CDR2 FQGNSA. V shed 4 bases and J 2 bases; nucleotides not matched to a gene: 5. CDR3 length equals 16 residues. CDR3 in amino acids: CASSSKTSGRTYEQYF. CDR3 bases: TGTGCCAGCAGCTCGAAGACTAGCGGGAGGACCTACGAGCAGTACTTC.

Here the CDR3 DNA reads TGTGCCAGCAGTTTATACCCCCCACTAGCGGGAGTAAGCACAGATACGCAGTATTTT. It specifies CASSLYPPLAGVSTDTQYF. The J gene is TRBJ2-3, the V gene TRBV27; TRBD2 matches at 11 bases. The CDR3 covers 19 residues. The germline V gene has CDR1 MNHEY and CDR2 SMNVEV (reference sequence). Unmatched junction bases numbered 9, after V lost 1 base and J lost 0 bases.

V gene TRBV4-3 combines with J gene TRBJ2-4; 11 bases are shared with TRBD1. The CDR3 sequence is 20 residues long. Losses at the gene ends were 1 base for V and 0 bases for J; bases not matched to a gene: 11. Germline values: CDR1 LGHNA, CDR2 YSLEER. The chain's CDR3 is CASSQGRGGQGVLAKNIQYF. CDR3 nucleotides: TGCGCCAGCAGCCAAGGCCGGGGGGGACAGGGGGTACTAGCCAAAAACATTCAGTACTTC.

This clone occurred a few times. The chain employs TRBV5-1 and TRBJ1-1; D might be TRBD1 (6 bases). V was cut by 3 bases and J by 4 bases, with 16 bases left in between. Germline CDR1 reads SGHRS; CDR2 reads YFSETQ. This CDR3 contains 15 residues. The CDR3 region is CASSSRTDPSTEAFF. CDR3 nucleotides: TGCGCCAGCAGCTCCAGGACAGACCCGAGCACTGAAGCTTTCTTT.

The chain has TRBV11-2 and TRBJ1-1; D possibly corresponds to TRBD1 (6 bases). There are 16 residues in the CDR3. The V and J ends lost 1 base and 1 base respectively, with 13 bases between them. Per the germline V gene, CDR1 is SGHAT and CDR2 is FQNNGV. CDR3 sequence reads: CASSLVWGRTNTEAFF. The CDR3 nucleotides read TGTGCCAGCAGCTTAGTTTGGGGGCGAACGAACACTGAAGCTTTCTTT. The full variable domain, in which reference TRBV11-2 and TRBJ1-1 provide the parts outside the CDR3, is EAGVAQSPRYKIIEKRQSVAFWCNPISGHATLYWYQQILGQGPKLLIQFQNNGVVDDSQLPKDRFSAERLKGVDSTLKIQPAKLEDSAVYLCASSLVWGRTNTEAFFGQGTRLTVV.

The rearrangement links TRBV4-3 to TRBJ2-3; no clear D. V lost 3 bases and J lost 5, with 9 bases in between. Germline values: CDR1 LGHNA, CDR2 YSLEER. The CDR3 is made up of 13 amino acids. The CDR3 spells CASSHQSRDTQYF. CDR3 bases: TGCGCCAGCAGCCACCAGTCCCGAGATACGCAGTATTTT.

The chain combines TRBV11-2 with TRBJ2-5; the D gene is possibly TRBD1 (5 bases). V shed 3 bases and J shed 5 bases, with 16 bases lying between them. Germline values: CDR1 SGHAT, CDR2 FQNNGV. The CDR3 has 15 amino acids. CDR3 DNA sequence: TGTGCCAGCAGCTTCACGTGGGGCGCGAGGGAGACCCAGTACTTC. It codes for CASSFTWGARETQYF.

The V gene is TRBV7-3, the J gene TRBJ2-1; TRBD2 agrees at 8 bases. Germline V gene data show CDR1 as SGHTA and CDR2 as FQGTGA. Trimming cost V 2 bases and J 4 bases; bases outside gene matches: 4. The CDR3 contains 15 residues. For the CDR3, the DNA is TGTGCCAGCAGCTTACATAGCGGGGAGTACAATGAGCAGTTCTTC. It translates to CASSLHSGEYNEQFF.

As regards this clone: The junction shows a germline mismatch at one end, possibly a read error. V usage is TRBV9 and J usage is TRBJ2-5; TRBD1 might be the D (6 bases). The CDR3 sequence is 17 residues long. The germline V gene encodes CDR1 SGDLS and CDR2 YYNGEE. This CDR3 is CASSVGEGDTKKETQYF. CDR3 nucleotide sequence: TGTGCCAGCAGCGTAGGAGAAGGGGACACCAAAAAAGAAACCCAGTACTTC.